The T cell receptor beta chain under discussion was sequenced for a study of cytomegalovirus exposure and HLA in healthy donors. Study-level results: A missense variant in DCLRE1C was later tied to TCR beta V- and J-gene trimming.

13 Jbeta primers and 60 Vbeta primers were used for the PCR. Profiled with immunoSEQ multiplex PCR; TCRdb holds only in-frame clones, not every one. The sample carries tens of thousands of clones, over 60% recorded once. Trimming stripped 2 bases from V and 2 bases from J, with 14 bases between. Germline CDR1 SGHDN, CDR2 FVKESK. The CDR3 consists of 16 residues. Turning to this clone: Its antigen remains unknown.

Material: PBMCs. This clonotype was sampled from a man aged 25 to 40 in good health and CMV-seronegative. V gene TRBV14 combines with J gene TRBJ2-3, with a tentative D call TRBD1 (5 bases). CDR3 loop: CASSQRLSTDTDTQYF. The CDR3 region has the DNA TGTGCCAGCAGCCAAAGACTTTCGACAGACACAGATACGCAGTATTTT. The full variable domain, completed using reference TRBV14 and TRBJ2-3, is EAGVTQFPSHSVIEKGQTVTLRCDPISGHDNLYWYRRVMGKEIKFLLHFVKESKQDESGMPNNRFLAERTGGTYSTLKVQPAELEDSGVYFCASSQRLSTDTDTQYFGPGTRLTVL.